This is a list of T cell receptor beta chains from one sample in a study of CD8+ T cells in alopecia areata. Repertoires were generated with immunoSEQ multiplex PCR, while TCRdb's copy carries only in-frame clones and drops some. The sample carries over 100,000 clones, under 60% recorded once. The material sequenced was CD8+ T cells sorted from blood, taken at week 24, from a patient treated with tofacitinib. Every receptor here comes from a human donor with alopecia areata. The CDR3 runs from the conserved cysteine through the conserved F or W. A row's size may be missing; if present it is once, few, many or a size class.

v_gene: TRBV9
abundance: once
CDR3aa: CASSPGTASYEQYF

v_gene: TRBV30
abundance: once
CDR3aa: CAWSALYEQYF

v_gene: TRBV30
abundance: .
CDR3aa: CAWNPQGYGYTF

v_gene: TRBV15
abundance: .
CDR3aa: CATSSEGQGVQPQHF

v_gene: TRBV7-9
abundance: .
CDR3aa: CASSLAPGYNEQFF

v_gene: TRBV15
abundance: few
CDR3aa: CATSSSGGPYNEQFF

v_gene: TRBV30
abundance: .
CDR3aa: CAWSVSYEQYF

v_gene: TRBV25-1
abundance: .
CDR3aa: CASSPGKTSYNSPLHF

v_gene: TRBV5-6
abundance: .
CDR3aa: CASSLGWTFYEQYF

v_gene: TRBV5-6
abundance: .
CDR3aa: CASSFRDSPYNEQFF

v_gene: TRBV29-1
abundance: .
CDR3aa: CSAVTGRFSYGYTF

v_gene: TRBV7-8
abundance: .
CDR3aa: CASSFPRAGGSSSYEQYF

v_gene: TRBV29-1
abundance: .
CDR3aa: CSVEVQETQYF

v_gene: TRBV4-1
abundance: once
CDR3aa: CASSHPGTSYGYTF

v_gene: TRBV11-2
abundance: many
CDR3aa: CASSSMGNTEAFF

v_gene: TRBV9
abundance: .
CDR3aa: CASSVGPELYEQYF

v_gene: TRBV2
abundance: .
CDR3aa: CASSDWGEDNQPQHF

v_gene: TRBV4-3
abundance: .
CDR3aa: CASSQDSGVNEQFF

v_gene: TRBV13
abundance: few
CDR3aa: CASSPSTEETQYF

v_gene: TRBV30
abundance: .
CDR3aa: CAWSFDTSETQYF

v_gene: TRBV19
abundance: few
CDR3aa: CASSIDLGQQETQYF

v_gene: TRBV6-6
abundance: .
CDR3aa: CASSWTGAQETQYF

v_gene: TRBV6-6
abundance: once
CDR3aa: CASTHAGSHYEQYF

v_gene: TRBV27
abundance: .
CDR3aa: CASSLGRDHEQYF

v_gene: TRBV5-4
abundance: .
CDR3aa: CASRPGQGGNTEAFF

v_gene: TRBV29-1
abundance: .
CDR3aa: CSVEAPGGASYGYTF

v_gene: TRBV27
abundance: .
CDR3aa: CASSLGLAGSPTDTQYF

v_gene: TRBV9
abundance: .
CDR3aa: CASSVGGHTEAFF

v_gene: TRBV27
abundance: .
CDR3aa: CASSPGSRGPSNQPQHF

v_gene: TRBV6-6
abundance: few
CDR3aa: CASSYRVNTEAFF

v_gene: TRBV5-1
abundance: .
CDR3aa: CASSLRGTASSDTQYF

v_gene: TRBV10-2
abundance: .
CDR3aa: CASWGGGDYEQYF

v_gene: TRBV19
abundance: .
CDR3aa: CASSIGLAGGLGHNEQFF

v_gene: TRBV4-1
abundance: .
CDR3aa: CASSQGQGRSTGELFF

v_gene: TRBV2
abundance: .
CDR3aa: CASPGTGGGYEQFF

v_gene: TRBV23-1
abundance: few
CDR3aa: CASSQPGESSGANVLTF

v_gene: TRBV4-1
abundance: .
CDR3aa: CASSSRLKETQYF

v_gene: TRBV5-6
abundance: .
CDR3aa: CASSPQGSTEAFF

v_gene: TRBV6-1
abundance: .
CDR3aa: CASSELQYF

v_gene: TRBV5-4
abundance: few
CDR3aa: CASSGRDSPYEQYF

v_gene: TRBV7-8
abundance: .
CDR3aa: CASSPEQGLGNQPQHF